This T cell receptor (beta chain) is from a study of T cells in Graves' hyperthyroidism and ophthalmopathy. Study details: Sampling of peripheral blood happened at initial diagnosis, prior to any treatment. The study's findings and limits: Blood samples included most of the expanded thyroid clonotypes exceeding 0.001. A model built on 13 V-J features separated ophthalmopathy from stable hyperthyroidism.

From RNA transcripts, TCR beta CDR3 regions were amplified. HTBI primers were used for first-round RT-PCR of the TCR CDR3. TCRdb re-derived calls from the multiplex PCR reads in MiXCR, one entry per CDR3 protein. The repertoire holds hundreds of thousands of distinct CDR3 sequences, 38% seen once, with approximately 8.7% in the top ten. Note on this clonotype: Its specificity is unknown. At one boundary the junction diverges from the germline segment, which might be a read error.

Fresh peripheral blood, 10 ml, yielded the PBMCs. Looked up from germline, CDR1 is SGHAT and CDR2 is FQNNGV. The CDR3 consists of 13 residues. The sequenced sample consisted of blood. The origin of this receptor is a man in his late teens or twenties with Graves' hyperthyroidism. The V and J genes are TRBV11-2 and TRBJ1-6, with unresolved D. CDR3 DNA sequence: TGTGCCAGCAGCTTATACTCTAATTCACCCCTCCGCTTT. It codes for CASSLYSNSPLRF.